Presented here are 32 T cell receptor beta chains from one specimen sequenced in a study of Tregs in tolerant kidney transplant recipients. TCRdb's copy holds only in-frame clones and misses some; the assay was immunoSEQ multiplex PCR. The sample yields roughly 250,000 clones, about 80% seen once. The sample was CD4+ T cells from blood. The source of these receptors is a human donor in good health.

The genes are TRBV5-1 and TRBJ1-6, with a tentative D call TRBD1 (5 bases). The CDR3 totals 16 residues. Looked up from germline, CDR1 is SGHRS and CDR2 is YFSETQ. Trimming cost V 0 bases and J 6 bases, with 13 bases left between them. CDR3 sequence: CASSLAGGKGNSPLHF. CDR3 sequence (DNA): TGCGCCAGCAGCTTGGCGGGGGGAAAAGGTAATTCACCCCTCCACTTT.

This rearrangement joins TRBV5-4 to TRBJ2-3; no reliable D call. This CDR3 comprises 13 residues. V shed 3 bases and J shed 1 base, with 6 bases lying between them. Germline CDR1 and CDR2: SGHNT and YYREEE (reference sequence). In DNA, the CDR3 is TGTGCCAGCAGCTCGTACGGCACAGATACGCAGTATTTT. It translates to CASSSYGTDTQYF.

V and J are TRBV30 and TRBJ2-3, with unresolved D. With 4 bases removed from V and 4 bases from J, the gap between germline ends came to 6 bases. The CDR3 loop spans 11 amino acids. Germline V lookup: CDR1 GTSNPN, CDR2 SVGIG (reference sequence). CDR3 loop: CAWNSADTQYF. Here the CDR3 DNA reads TGTGCCTGGAATTCGGCAGATACGCAGTATTTT.

Regarding this clone: As the CDR3 is not closed by the conserved phenylalanine or tryptophan, this likely results from a read error. Because the CDR3's place on the DNA is in doubt, the DNA is left out and the CDR3 is given as listed by TCRdb. The chain employs TRBV6-1 and TRBJ2-7. Per the germline V gene, CDR1 is MNHNS and CDR2 is SASEGT. The CDR3 length is 11 residues, termini included. The CDR3: CASSEVGLWKL.

Details on this clone: An end of the junction does not agree with germline; a read error may underlie this. The chain carries TRBV7-9 and TRBJ2-2, with D possibly being TRBD2 (5 bases). The CDR3 length is 15 residues. The germline V gene has CDR1 SEHNR and CDR2 FQNEAQ (reference sequence). CDR3 amino acids: CASRLDYINTGELFF. DNA of the CDR3: TGTGCCAGCAGGTTAGACTATATCAACACCGGGGAGCTGTTTTTT.

The chain couples TRBV10-2 to TRBJ1-5, with D uncertain. Trimming removed 3 bases at V and 6 bases at J, with 18 bases between. CDR1 is WSHSY and CDR2 is SAAADI in the germline V gene. The length of the CDR3 is 16 residues. The CDR3 protein is CASSDFARAIGQPQHF. The CDR3 DNA is TGCGCCAGCAGTGATTTCGCCCGGGCTATAGGTCAGCCCCAGCATTTT.

The chain has TRBV6-5 and TRBJ1-1; TRBD1 aligns across 11 bases. The length of the CDR3 is 14 residues. Looked up from germline, CDR1 is MNHEY and CDR2 is SVGAGI. V lost 8 bases to trimming and J lost 1 base; unmatched junction nucleotides: 3. CDR3 residues: CASGTGGPNTEAFF. The CDR3 DNA reads TGTGCCAGCGGGACAGGGGGTCCGAACACTGAAGCTTTCTTT.

The V and J genes are TRBV30 and TRBJ2-1; unclear D gene. The CDR3 has 14 amino acids. From germline, CDR1 is GTSNPN and CDR2 SVGIG (reference sequence). V shed 1 base and J shed 4 bases, with 11 bases lying between them. In nucleotides, the CDR3 is TGTGCCTGGAGTGCTAGGGAATGGTACAATGAGCAGTTCTTC. Translated: CAWSAREWYNEQFF.

V is TRBV2 and J is TRBJ1-5, with 8 bases lining up with TRBD1. The CDR3 runs to 16 residues. The V gene end was trimmed by 5 bases and the J gene end by 2 bases; junction bases not matched to a gene: 8. CDR1 SNHLY and CDR2 FYNNEI come from the germline V gene. Here the CDR3 reads CASSFPGGSGNQPQHF. Written as DNA, the CDR3 is TGTGCCAGCAGTTTCCCAGGGGGCTCAGGCAATCAGCCCCAGCATTTT. The variable domain in full, with the rest retrieved from reference TRBV2 and TRBJ1-5, is EPEVTQTPSHQVTQMGQEVILRCVPISNHLYFYWYRQILGQKVEFLVSFYNNEISEKSEIFDDQFSVERPDGSNFTLKIRSTKLEDSAMYFCASSFPGGSGNQPQHFGDGTRLSIL.

V and J are TRBV4-1 and TRBJ2-5; 7 bases are a match to TRBD1. This CDR3 has 16 residues. J was trimmed by 3 bases and V by 2 bases; bases with no gene match: 9. Per the germline V gene, CDR1 is MGHRA and CDR2 is YSYEKL. The CDR3 protein is CASSQNPGQSKETQYF. The CDR3 nucleotides are TGCGCCAGCAGCCAAAATCCGGGACAGAGCAAAGAGACCCAGTACTTC.

The DNA for the CDR3 is TGTGCCAGCAGTTATCGGGGAGGGGATCAAGAGACCCAGTACTTC. This translates into CASSYRGGDQETQYF. The J gene is TRBJ2-5, the V gene TRBV6-5; 7 positions agree with TRBD2. CDR3 length: 15 residues. Germline CDR1 reads MNHEY; CDR2 reads SVGAGI. With V trimmed by 3 bases and J by 2 bases, 6 bases remained unmatched.

The chain joins TRBV5-8 to TRBJ1-4, with 10 bases matching TRBD1. Germline values: CDR1 SGHTS, CDR2 YDEGEE. This CDR3 contains 16 residues. V was pared by 3 bases and J by 0 bases, with 2 bases of the junction left unmatched. This chain's CDR3 is CASSSGTGATNEKLFF. For the CDR3, the DNA is TGTGCCAGCAGCTCAGGGACAGGGGCAACTAATGAAAAACTGTTTTTT.

The V call is TRBV6-5, the J call TRBJ1-2; no clear D. V was pared by 2 bases and J by 1 base, with 11 bases between. The CDR3 is made up of 15 amino acids. Germline CDR1 reads MNHEY; CDR2 reads SVGAGI. CDR3 nucleotide sequence: TGTGCCAGCAGTTACCTTTCAACTGGTAACTATGGCTACACCTTC. This gives the protein CASSYLSTGNYGYTF.

The rearrangement joins TRBV30 to TRBJ1-4, with no clear D. The V gene's germline CDR1 is GTSNPN and CDR2 SVGIG (reference sequence). V gave up 1 base and J gave up 8 bases, with 8 bases separating them. The CDR3 extends over 12 amino acids. CDR3 in DNA: TGTGCCTGGAGTGGCCCGTGGGAAAAACTGTTTTTT. Its translation: CAWSGPWEKLFF.

This rearrangement joins TRBV7-7 to TRBJ2-2; D call uncertain. The CDR3 is made up of 14 amino acids. Trimming stripped 5 bases from V and 0 bases from J, with 7 bases between. Germline V gene sequence: CDR1 SSHAT, CDR2 FNYEAQ (reference sequence). CDR3 amino acids: CASSARSNTGELFF. The DNA for the CDR3 is TGTGCCAGCAGCGCTCGATCGAACACCGGGGAGCTGTTTTTT.

The rearrangement uses TRBV7-2 and TRBJ2-7; D is possibly TRBD2 (5 bases). The CDR3 length is 13 residues. The germline V gene has CDR1 SGHTA and CDR2 FQGNSA. Trimming left V 2 bases short and J 7 bases short, with 12 bases between. In DNA form, the CDR3 reads TGTGCCAGCAGCTTAATCCCCCGGGGAGAGCAGTACTTC. Encoded protein: CASSLIPRGEQYF.

The chain recombines TRBV7-9 with TRBJ1-2, with 7 bases identical to TRBD1. This CDR3 region has 17 residues. Trimming took 1 base from V and 3 from J; bases not matched to a gene: 11. Germline V gene lookup returns CDR1 SEHNR and CDR2 FQNEAQ (reference sequence). The DNA for the CDR3 is TGTGCCAGCAGCTTAGAATTTGATCCCGACAGGGACTATGGCTACACCTTC. It translates to CASSLEFDPDRDYGYTF.

V and J are TRBV7-2 and TRBJ2-1; tentatively, D is TRBD1 (5 bases). Germline CDR1 is SGHTA and CDR2 is FQGNSA. There are 17 residues in the CDR3. V was trimmed by 1 base and J by 1 base, leaving 14 bases between them. Here the CDR3 reads CASSLGVGLSSYNEQFF. DNA of the CDR3: TGTGCCAGCAGCTTAGGGGTGGGGCTTTCATCCTACAATGAGCAGTTCTTC.

This clone was observed a few times. V is TRBV27 and J is TRBJ2-7; TRBD1 agrees at 9 bases. Germline CDR1 reads MNHEY; CDR2 reads SMNVEV (reference sequence). Trimming at V came to 6 bases and at J to 3 bases, leaving 6 bases not matched to a gene. This CDR3 spans 14 amino acids. The CDR3 DNA reads as TGTGCCAGCAGGCCGGGACAGGGAAGCTACGAGCAGTACTTC. Translation: CASRPGQGSYEQYF.

In this sample, this clone turned up once. The chain uses TRBV27 and TRBJ2-3, with D perhaps given as TRBD1 or TRBD2 (5 bases each). The CDR3 spans 14 residues. Between the trimmed V and J ends, which lost 2 bases and 2 bases, there was a span of 8 bases. Germline CDR1 MNHEY, CDR2 SMNVEV (reference sequence). CDR3 in DNA: TGTGCCAGCAGTTTAGGGGGAGACACAGATACGCAGTATTTT. Translation: CASSLGGDTDTQYF.

This clone came up a few times. V and J are TRBV6-4 and TRBJ1-1; tentative D call: TRBD1 (6 bases). This CDR3 contains 12 residues. The ends were cut back, 9 bases at V and 1 base at J, with 9 bases in the middle. Germline V lookup: CDR1 MRHNA, CDR2 SNTAGT. CDR3 amino acids: CARGHGNTEAFF. In DNA form, the CDR3 reads TGTGCCAGGGGACACGGGAACACTGAAGCTTTCTTT.

This clone was detected once. This chain links TRBV5-7 with TRBJ2-3; 11 bases are shared with TRBD2. TRBV5-7 is reported as an ORF; its role is uncertain. Trimming cost V 4 bases and J 2 bases; bases outside gene matches: 6. The CDR3 is 16 amino acids. The CDR3 DNA reads as TGTGCCAGCAGCCCTGGACTAGCGGGCCTCACAGATACGCAGTATTTT. Its protein is CASSPGLAGLTDTQYF.

The chain joins TRBV14 to TRBJ1-6, with D tentatively TRBD1 (6 bases). The CDR3 has 13 amino acids. CDR1 SGHDN and CDR2 FVKESK come from the germline V gene. V lost 1 base to trimming and J lost 12 bases, with 10 bases between them. DNA of the CDR3: TGTGCCAGCAGCCAAGTTGGGGGCGGACCCCTCCACTTT. It specifies CASSQVGGGPLHF.

This sequence joins TRBV19 and TRBJ2-3; D not resolved. The CDR3 runs 13 residues. Germline CDR1 and CDR2: LNHDA and SQIVND (reference sequence). V gave up 1 base and J gave up 6 bases, with 8 bases separating them. In nucleotides, the CDR3 is TGTGCCAGTAGTATAGGGCCCCCGGATACGCAGTATTTT. This encodes CASSIGPPDTQYF.

This chain links TRBV15 with TRBJ2-3; D remains ambiguous. V dropped 0 bases and J dropped 0 bases, with 4 bases sitting between them. CDR1 LNHNV and CDR2 YYDKDF come from the germline V gene (reference sequence). CDR3 length: 14 amino acids. The CDR3 bases are TGTGCCACCAGCAGAGATGCAAGCACAGATACGCAGTATTTT. Translated, it gives CATSRDASTDTQYF.

The V and J genes are TRBV11-2 and TRBJ1-1; D is perhaps TRBD1 (6 bases). From germline, CDR1 is SGHAT and CDR2 FQNNGV. The CDR3 sequence is 15 residues long. Trimming cost V 4 bases and J 2 bases, with 14 bases left between them. The CDR3 DNA reads TGTGCCAGCAGCTACACGGCCAGGGGAAACACTGAAGCTTTCTTT. Amino acids: CASSYTARGNTEAFF.

This chain uses TRBV6-6 with TRBJ1-2, with TRBD1 as a possible D gene (5 bases). The ends were cut back, 2 bases at V and 7 bases at J, with 11 bases in the middle. CDR1 MNHNY and CDR2 SVGAGI come from the germline V gene (reference sequence). The CDR3 spans 13 residues. This CDR3 is CASSYEQGGGYTF. DNA for the CDR3: TGTGCCAGCAGTTACGAGCAGGGAGGTGGCTACACCTTC.

The rearrangement joins TRBV27 to TRBJ2-7; perhaps TRBD1 as D (5 bases). The CDR3 spans 15 residues. V was trimmed by 3 bases and J by 1 base, leaving 13 bases between them. CDR1 and CDR2 from the germline V gene are MNHEY and SMNVEV (reference sequence). Here the CDR3 reads CASSLIGQNSYEQYF. The CDR3 DNA reads as TGTGCCAGCAGTTTGATTGGACAAAATTCCTACGAGCAGTACTTC.

With regard to this clone: At the DNA level, this CDR3 is encoded by other sequences in the same sample as well. The chain is built from TRBV7-9 and TRBJ1-1; D unresolved. Germline-derived CDR1 and CDR2 are SEHNR and FQNEAQ (reference sequence). Trimming took 3 bases from V and 0 from J, leaving 5 bases between them. The CDR3 contains 13 residues. This CDR3 reads CASSFAMNTEAFF. CDR3 coding DNA: TGTGCCAGCAGCTTTGCTATGAACACTGAAGCTTTCTTT.

The chain joins TRBV6-5 to TRBJ1-1; D possibly corresponds to TRBD1 (6 bases). CDR1 is MNHEY, CDR2 SVGAGI, per germline. Trimming cost V 2 bases and J 3 bases, with 16 bases left between them. CDR3 size: 16 residues. The CDR3 nucleotides read TGTGCCAGCAGTTACCCACGGGGGCTTAGGGACACTGAAGCTTTCTTT. This encodes CASSYPRGLRDTEAFF.

In this sample, this clone turned up a few times. The chain has TRBV5-1 and TRBJ2-5; 9 nucleotides match TRBD2. The CDR3 runs to 14 residues. CDR1 SGHRS and CDR2 YFSETQ come from the germline V gene. The V segment lost 4 bases and the J segment 4 bases; nucleotides outside the gene matches: 5. The CDR3 sequence: CASSTLAGAETQYF. CDR3 DNA: TGCGCCAGCAGCACATTAGCGGGGGCAGAGACCCAGTACTTC.

In DNA, the CDR3 is TGTGCCAGCAGCACTGGGACTAGCGGACTCCTAGCCAAAAACATTCAGTACTTC. As protein: CASSTGTSGLLAKNIQYF. V gene TRBV7-8 combines with J gene TRBJ2-4, with 11 bases lining up with TRBD2. The CDR3 extends over 18 amino acids. Germline CDR1 and CDR2: SGHVS and FQNEAQ. Germline trimming cut 5 bases from V and 0 bases from J; bases unmatched to any gene: 9.